This is a list of T cell receptor beta chains from one sample in a study of cytomegalovirus exposure and HLA in healthy donors. Method: immunoSEQ multiplex PCR; TCRdb's copy keeps in-frame clones and lacks some. The sample has around 120,000 clones, around 81% seen once. Specimen: PBMCs. These receptors were collected from a woman between 45 and 60 years old in good health and CMV-seronegative. Each CDR3 is given with its conserved first and last residue. The order of the fields is clone size, V gene, D gene, J gene, CDR3 protein, CDR3 DNA. The D gene is left open where the match is weak. Expanded clones are given a class, and other clones once, few, many or no size at all.

-	TRBV4-3	-	TRBJ2-3	CASSQDQAPGDTQYF	TGCGCCAGCAGCCAAGATCAGGCACCGGGGGATACGCAGTATTTT
-	TRBV4-1	-	TRBJ2-7	CASSQSEDSGAYEQYF	TGCGCCAGCAGCCAATCTGAGGACAGTGGAGCCTACGAGCAGTACTTC
-	TRBV19	TRBD1	TRBJ2-5	CASSMGQGGETQYF	TGTGCCAGTAGTATGGGACAGGGGGGAGAGACCCAGTACTTC
-	TRBV6-6	-	TRBJ1-1	CASSFQLGTEAFF	TGTGCCAGCAGTTTCCAACTCGGGACTGAAGCTTTCTTT
-	TRBV27	-	TRBJ1-2	CASGTETGLGGYTF	TGTGCCAGCGGTACCGAGACAGGCCTTGGTGGCTACACCTTC
-	TRBV6-6	-	TRBJ2-1	CASILGGHNEQFF	TGTGCCAGCATCTTGGGGGGGCACAATGAGCAGTTCTTC
-	TRBV27	TRBD1	TRBJ1-5	CASRGTGGNQPQHF	TGTGCCAGCAGAGGGACAGGGGGCAATCAGCCCCAGCATTTT
few	TRBV19	-	TRBJ1-2	CASSIGGGRKLNYGYTF	TGTGCCAGTAGTATAGGGGGGGGACGCAAATTAAACTATGGCTACACCTTC
-	TRBV12-5	-	TRBJ2-3	CASTPSGYTDTQYF	TGTGCTAGTACGCCCAGCGGGTACACAGATACGCAGTATTTT
-	TRBV7-2	-	TRBJ1-5	CASSPSSLSNQPQHF	TGTGCCAGCAGCCCCAGTAGCTTAAGCAATCAGCCCCAGCATTTT
-	TRBV7-2	-	TRBJ1-2	CASSPQAGFDYGYTF	TGTGCCAGCAGCCCCCAGGCAGGGTTTGACTATGGCTACACCTTC
-	TRBV30	-	TRBJ1-5	CAWSFVGDQPQNF	TGTGCCTGGAGCTTCGTCGGAGATCAGCCCCAGAATTTT
-	TRBV5-1	-	TRBJ2-5	CASSFGVAETQYF	TGCGCCAGCAGCTTCGGGGTCGCGGAGACCCAGTACTTC
-	TRBV29-1	TRBD1	TRBJ2-3	CSVQQGAGDTQYF	TGCAGCGTTCAACAGGGGGCCGGAGATACGCAGTATTTT
-	TRBV19	-	TRBJ2-1	CASSIRDSRSSYNEQFF	TGTGCCAGTAGTATAAGGGACTCACGGAGCTCCTACAATGAGCAGTTCTTC
-	TRBV4-3	TRBD2	TRBJ2-1	CASSQEAGMAGTSVHEQFF	TGCGCCAGCAGCCAAGAAGCAGGTATGGCCGGGACTAGTGTCCATGAGCAGTTCTTC
-	TRBV18	TRBD1	TRBJ1-1	CASSPPGRGRLNTEAFF	TGTGCCAGCTCACCACCGGGCAGGGGGCGATTGAACACTGAAGCTTTCTTT
once	TRBV19	TRBD1	TRBJ2-7	CASSMLPGQGYEQYF	TGTGCCAGTAGTATGCTACCGGGACAGGGCTACGAGCAGTACTTC
few	TRBV7-8	-	TRBJ1-2	CASSPGSYGYTF	TGTGCCAGCAGCCCAGGATCCTATGGCTACACCTTC
-	TRBV5-4	TRBD1	TRBJ1-3	CASSSRGLGNTIYF	TGTGCCAGCAGCTCCAGGGGGCTTGGAAACACCATATATTTT
once	TRBV14	TRBD1	TRBJ2-3	CASSPTGVTDTQYF	TGTGCCAGCAGCCCAACAGGGGTCACAGATACGCAGTATTTT
few	TRBV29-1	TRBD1	TRBJ1-1	CSVETGKAGEAFF	TGCAGCGTTGAGACAGGGAAGGCTGGTGAAGCTTTCTTT
-	TRBV27	TRBD1	TRBJ2-4	CASSFSTHRGSIQYF	TGTGCCAGCAGTTTCTCAACACACAGGGGTTCCATTCAGTACTTC
-	TRBV19	-	TRBJ1-1	CASSMVREAEAFF	TGTGCCAGTAGTATGGTTAGGGAGGCAGAAGCTTTCTTT
-	TRBV7-3	-	TRBJ1-1	CASSLEGDTEAFF	TGTGCCAGCAGCTTAGAAGGGGACACTGAAGCTTTCTTT
-	TRBV30	-	TRBJ1-2	CAWTLDYGYPF	TGTGCCTGGACGTTGGACTATGGCTACCCCTTC
-	TRBV5-1	-	TRBJ1-2	CASSPIGGSYYGYTF	TGCGCCAGCAGCCCCATTGGGGGCTCGTACTATGGCTACACCTTC
-	TRBV5-5	-	TRBJ2-5	CASSFVGDGGETQYF	TGTGCCAGCAGCTTCGTTGGGGATGGCGGGGAGACCCAGTACTTC
-	TRBV2	TRBD1	TRBJ1-4	CASSEGDRGLNEKLFF	TGTGCCAGCAGTGAAGGGGACAGGGGACTTAATGAAAAACTGTTTTTT
few	TRBV9	-	TRBJ1-4	CASSVGGAHNEKLFF	TGTGCCAGCAGCGTAGGCGGGGCCCATAATGAAAAACTGTTTTTT
-	TRBV27	-	TRBJ2-2	CASSDTDTGELFF	TGTGCCAGCAGTGACACCGACACCGGGGAGCTGTTTTTT
-	TRBV4-1	-	TRBJ1-1	CASSYRQQGTEAFF	TGCGCCAGCAGCTATCGACAGCAAGGCACTGAAGCTTTCTTT
-	TRBV5-5	-	TRBJ1-5	CASSRDSSINSNQPQHF	TGTGCCAGCAGCCGAGACAGCAGCATCAATAGCAATCAGCCCCAGCATTTT
few	TRBV27	-	TRBJ2-1	CASSVPSREGLHEQFF	TGTGCCAGCAGTGTCCCCTCGCGGGAAGGCCTCCATGAGCAGTTCTTC
-	TRBV4-1	-	TRBJ1-5	CASSHPISSRAVDQPQHF	TGCGCCAGCAGCCATCCCATCTCAAGCAGGGCTGTCGATCAGCCCCAGCATTTT
-	TRBV30	TRBD1	TRBJ2-1	CAWTAPRTGYYNEQFF	TGTGCCTGGACCGCCCCCCGGACAGGTTACTACAATGAGCAGTTCTTC
-	TRBV6-6	TRBD2	TRBJ2-7	CASSRPNAGGLVEQYF	TGTGCCAGCAGCCGCCCGAACGCGGGGGGGCTCGTCGAGCAGTACTTC
-	TRBV6-4	-	TRBJ2-5	CASSGPCWETQYF	TGTGCCAGCAGTGGGCCCTGTTGGGAGACCCAGTACTTC
-	TRBV27	-	TRBJ1-2	CASRPSTVYGYTF	TGTGCCAGCAGGCCCTCGACAGTCTATGGCTACACCTTC
-	TRBV19	TRBD1	TRBJ2-5	CASSTGTARQETQYF	TGTGCCAGTTCAACCGGGACAGCGCGCCAAGAGACCCAGTACTTC
-	TRBV5-1	-	TRBJ2-3	CASSFAFSGGGTDTQYF	TGCGCCAGCAGCTTCGCATTTAGCGGAGGGGGCACAGATACGCAGTATTTT
-	TRBV19	-	TRBJ2-2	CASSVGPNTGELFF	TGTGCCAGTAGTGTGGGCCCGAACACCGGGGAGCTGTTTTTT
few	TRBV27	TRBD2	TRBJ2-2	CASSLEVGRAYTGELFF	TGTGCCAGCAGTTTAGAGGTCGGGAGGGCCTACACCGGGGAGCTGTTTTTT
-	TRBV18	TRBD1	TRBJ1-2	CASSPPGQVLYGYTF	TGTGCCAGCTCACCACCGGGACAGGTCCTCTATGGCTACACCTTC
-	TRBV27	-	TRBJ1-5	CASSFTGSLQPQHF	TGTGCCAGCAGTTTTACAGGGTCCTTACAGCCCCAGCATTTT
few	TRBV5-5	-	TRBJ1-1	CASSLYLGGRTEAFF	TGTGCCAGCAGCTTGTATCTGGGGGGTCGTACTGAAGCTTTCTTT
once	TRBV14	-	TRBJ2-3	CASSQLPGGPSTDTQYF	TGTGCCAGCAGCCAATTACCCGGAGGGCCGAGCACAGATACGCAGTATTTT
once	TRBV5-8	-	TRBJ1-5	CASTPWQGGNQPQHF	TGTGCCAGCACCCCGTGGCAGGGCGGCAATCAGCCCCAGCATTTT
-	TRBV7-9	-	TRBJ2-7	CSSSLDSSYEQYF	TGTTCCAGCAGCTTAGACAGCTCATACGAGCAGTACTTC
-	TRBV4-3	-	TRBJ2-7	CASSQDRATRFYEQYF	TGCGCCAGCAGCCAAGATCGGGCGACTAGGTTCTACGAGCAGTACTTC
-	TRBV27	TRBD1	TRBJ1-2	CASSLLGQQYGYTF	TGTGCCAGCAGTTTATTGGGACAGCAATATGGCTACACCTTC